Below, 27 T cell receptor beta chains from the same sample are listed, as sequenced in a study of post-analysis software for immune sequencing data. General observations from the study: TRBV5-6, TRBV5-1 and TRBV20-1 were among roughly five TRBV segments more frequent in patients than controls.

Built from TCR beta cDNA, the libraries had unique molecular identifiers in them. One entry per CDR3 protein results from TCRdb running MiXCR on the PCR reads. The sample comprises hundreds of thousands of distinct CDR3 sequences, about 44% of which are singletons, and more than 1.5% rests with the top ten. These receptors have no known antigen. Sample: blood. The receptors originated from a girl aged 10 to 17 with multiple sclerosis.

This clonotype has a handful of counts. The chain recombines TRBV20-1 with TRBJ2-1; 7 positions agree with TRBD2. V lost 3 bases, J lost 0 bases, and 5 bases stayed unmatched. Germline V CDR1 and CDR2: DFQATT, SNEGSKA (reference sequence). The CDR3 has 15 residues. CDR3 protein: CSARAGVGSYNEQFF. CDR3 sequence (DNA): TGCAGTGCTAGGGCGGGAGTGGGCTCCTACAATGAGCAGTTCTTC.

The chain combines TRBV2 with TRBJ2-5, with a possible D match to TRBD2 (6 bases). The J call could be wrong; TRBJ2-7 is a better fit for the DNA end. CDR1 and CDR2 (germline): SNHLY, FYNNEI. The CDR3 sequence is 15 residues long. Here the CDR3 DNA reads TGTGCCAGCATTGAGGATCCCGGGACTGACTACGAGCAGTACTTC. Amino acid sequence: CASIEDPGTDYEQYF.

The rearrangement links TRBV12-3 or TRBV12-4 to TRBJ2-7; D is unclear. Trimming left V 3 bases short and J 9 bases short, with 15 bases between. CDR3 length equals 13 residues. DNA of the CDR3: TGTGCCAGCAGTTTGGCGGTGGAAAGGGCGCAGTACTTC. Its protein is CASSLAVERAQYF.

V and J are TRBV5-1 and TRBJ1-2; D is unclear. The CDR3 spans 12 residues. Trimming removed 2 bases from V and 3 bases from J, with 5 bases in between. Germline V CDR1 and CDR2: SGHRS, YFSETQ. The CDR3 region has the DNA TGCGCCAGCAGCTTTTCGGACTATGGCTACACCTTC. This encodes CASSFSDYGYTF.

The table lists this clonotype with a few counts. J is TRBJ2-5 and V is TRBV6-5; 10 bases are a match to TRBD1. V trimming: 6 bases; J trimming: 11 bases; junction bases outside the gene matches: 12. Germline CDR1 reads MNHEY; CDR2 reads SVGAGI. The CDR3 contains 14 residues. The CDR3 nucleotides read TGTGCCAGCAGCTACGGGACAGGGGCCGGGGAGCAGTACTTC. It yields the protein CASSYGTGAGEQYF.

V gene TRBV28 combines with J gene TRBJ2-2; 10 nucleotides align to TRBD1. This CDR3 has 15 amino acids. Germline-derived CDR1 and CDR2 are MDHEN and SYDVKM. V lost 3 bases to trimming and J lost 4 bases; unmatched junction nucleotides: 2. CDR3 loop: CASSLGTGVTGELFF. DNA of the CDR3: TGTGCCAGCAGTTTGGGGACAGGGGTCACCGGGGAGCTGTTTTTT.

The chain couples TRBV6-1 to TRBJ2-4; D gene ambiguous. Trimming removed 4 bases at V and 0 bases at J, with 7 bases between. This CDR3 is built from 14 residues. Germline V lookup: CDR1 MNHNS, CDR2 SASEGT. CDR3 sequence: CASSAEIAKNIQYF. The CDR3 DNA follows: TGTGCCAGCAGTGCCGAGATAGCCAAAAACATTCAGTACTTC.

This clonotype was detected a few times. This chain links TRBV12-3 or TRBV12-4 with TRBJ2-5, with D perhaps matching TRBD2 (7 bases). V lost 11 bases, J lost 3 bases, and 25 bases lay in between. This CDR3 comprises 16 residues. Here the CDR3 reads CARLGGGGSEEETQYF. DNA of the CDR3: TGTGCCCGATTGGGTGGGGGCGGGAGTGAGGAAGAGACCCAGTACTTC.

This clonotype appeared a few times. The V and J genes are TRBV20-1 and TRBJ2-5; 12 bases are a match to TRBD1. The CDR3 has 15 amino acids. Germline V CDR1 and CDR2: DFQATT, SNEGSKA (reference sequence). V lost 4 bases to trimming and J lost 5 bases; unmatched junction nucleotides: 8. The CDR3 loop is CSAITGTGGGETQYF. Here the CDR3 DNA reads TGCAGTGCTATAACCGGGACAGGGGGCGGGGAGACCCAGTACTTC.

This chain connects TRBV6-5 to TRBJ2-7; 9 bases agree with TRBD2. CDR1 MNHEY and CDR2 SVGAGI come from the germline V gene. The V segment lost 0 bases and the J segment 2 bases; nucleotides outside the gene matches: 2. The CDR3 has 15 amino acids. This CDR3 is CASSYSASGTYEQYF. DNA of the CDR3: TGTGCCAGCAGTTACTCTGCTAGCGGGACCTACGAGCAGTACTTC.

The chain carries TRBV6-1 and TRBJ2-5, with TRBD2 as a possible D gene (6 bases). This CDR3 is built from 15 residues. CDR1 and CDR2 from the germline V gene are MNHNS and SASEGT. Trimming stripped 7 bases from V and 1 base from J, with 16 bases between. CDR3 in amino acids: CASKRSGGPQETQYF. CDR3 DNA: TGTGCCAGCAAGCGGTCCGGGGGACCCCAAGAGACCCAGTACTTC.

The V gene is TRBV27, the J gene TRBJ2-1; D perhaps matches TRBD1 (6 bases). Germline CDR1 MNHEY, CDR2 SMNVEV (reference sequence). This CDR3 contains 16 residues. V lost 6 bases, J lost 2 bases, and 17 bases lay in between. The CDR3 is CASRPIQGVAYNEQFF. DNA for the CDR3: TGTGCCAGCAGACCAATACAGGGTGTCGCCTACAATGAGCAGTTCTTC.

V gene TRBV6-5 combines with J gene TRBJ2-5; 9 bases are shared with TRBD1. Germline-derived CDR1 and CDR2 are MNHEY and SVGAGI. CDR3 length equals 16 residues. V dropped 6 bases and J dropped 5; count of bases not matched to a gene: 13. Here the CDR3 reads CASRINGQGTGETQYF. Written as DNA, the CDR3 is TGTGCCAGCAGGATAAATGGACAGGGGACGGGGGAGACCCAGTACTTC.

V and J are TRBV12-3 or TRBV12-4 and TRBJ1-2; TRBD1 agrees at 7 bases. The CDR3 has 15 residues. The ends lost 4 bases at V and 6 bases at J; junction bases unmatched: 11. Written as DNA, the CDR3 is TGTGCCAGCAGTTCCAACGACAGGGACGAGGATGGCTACACCTTC. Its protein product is CASSSNDRDEDGYTF.

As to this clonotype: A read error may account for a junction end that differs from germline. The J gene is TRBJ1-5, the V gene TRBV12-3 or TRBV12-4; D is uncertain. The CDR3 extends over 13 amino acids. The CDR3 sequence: CTSGQDSNQPQHF. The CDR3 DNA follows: TGTACCAGCGGCCAGGATAGCAATCAGCCCCAGCATTTT.

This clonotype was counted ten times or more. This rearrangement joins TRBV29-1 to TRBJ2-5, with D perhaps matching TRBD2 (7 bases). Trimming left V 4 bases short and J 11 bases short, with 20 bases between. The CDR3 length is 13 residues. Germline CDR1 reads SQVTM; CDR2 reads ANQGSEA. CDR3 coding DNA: TGCAGCGTTGTAGCGGGCCAGGGGAAAGAGCAGTACTTC. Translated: CSVVAGQGKEQYF.

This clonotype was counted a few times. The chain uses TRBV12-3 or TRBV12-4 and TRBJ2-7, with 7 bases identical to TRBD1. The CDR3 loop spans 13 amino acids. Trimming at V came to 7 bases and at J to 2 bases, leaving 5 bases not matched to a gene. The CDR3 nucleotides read TGTGCCAGCACCTCCGGGACAGCCTACGAGCAGTACTTC. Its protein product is CASTSGTAYEQYF.

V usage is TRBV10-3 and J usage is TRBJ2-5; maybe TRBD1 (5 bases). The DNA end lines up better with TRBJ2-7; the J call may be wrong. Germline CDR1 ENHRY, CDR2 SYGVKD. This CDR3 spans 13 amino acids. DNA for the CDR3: TGTGCCATCAGGCCGACAGCCTTCTACGAGCAGTACTTC. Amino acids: CAIRPTAFYEQYF.

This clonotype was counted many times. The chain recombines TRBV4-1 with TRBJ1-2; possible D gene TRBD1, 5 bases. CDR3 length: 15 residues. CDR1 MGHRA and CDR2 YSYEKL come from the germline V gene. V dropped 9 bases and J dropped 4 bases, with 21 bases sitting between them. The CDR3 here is CASKLTGPEAYGYTF. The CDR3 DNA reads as TGCGCCAGTAAACTTACAGGCCCAGAGGCCTATGGCTACACCTTC.

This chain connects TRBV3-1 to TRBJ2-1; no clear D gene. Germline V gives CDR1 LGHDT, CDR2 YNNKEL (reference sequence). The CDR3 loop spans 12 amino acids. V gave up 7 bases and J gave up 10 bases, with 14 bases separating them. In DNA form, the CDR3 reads TGTGCCAGCACTCTCGGTCTCCGGGAGCAGTTCTTC. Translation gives CASTLGLREQFF.

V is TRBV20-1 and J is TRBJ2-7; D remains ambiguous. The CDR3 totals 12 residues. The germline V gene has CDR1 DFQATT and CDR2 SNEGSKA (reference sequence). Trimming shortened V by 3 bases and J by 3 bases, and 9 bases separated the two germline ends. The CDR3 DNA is TGCAGTGCTAGTGCAACTGGCTACGAGCAGTACTTC. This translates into CSASATGYEQYF.

The CDR3 nucleotides are TGTGCCAGCAGTGTTGGTCGGAGCTCCTACAATGAGCAGTTCTTC. Translating it yields CASSVGRSSYNEQFF. The genes are TRBV6-1 and TRBJ2-1, with D unclear. The CDR3 totals 15 residues. CDR1 and CDR2 from the germline V gene are MNHNS and SASEGT. Trimming stripped 4 bases from V and 0 bases from J, with 10 bases between.

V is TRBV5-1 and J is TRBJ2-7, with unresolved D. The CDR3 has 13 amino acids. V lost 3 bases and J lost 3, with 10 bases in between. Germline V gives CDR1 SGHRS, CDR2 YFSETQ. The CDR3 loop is CASSYLGHYEQYF. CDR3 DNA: TGCGCCAGCAGCTATCTAGGCCACTACGAGCAGTACTTC.

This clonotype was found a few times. The CDR3 coding sequence is TGCAGTGCTTTGGGGGGCGGTAGCACAGATACGCAGTATTTT. Its protein product is CSALGGGSTDTQYF. This sequence joins TRBV20-1 and TRBJ2-3; D could derive from TRBD1 or TRBD2 (6 bases each). This CDR3 is built from 14 residues. Germline V gene data show CDR1 as DFQATT and CDR2 as SNEGSKA (reference sequence). V lost 5 bases and J lost 0, with 12 bases in between.

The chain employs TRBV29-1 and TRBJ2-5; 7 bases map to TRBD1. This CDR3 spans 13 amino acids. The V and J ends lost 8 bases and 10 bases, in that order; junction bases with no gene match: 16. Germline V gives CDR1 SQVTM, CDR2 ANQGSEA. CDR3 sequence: CSTLFGQAGIQYF. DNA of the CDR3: TGCAGCACACTGTTCGGACAGGCCGGGATCCAGTACTTC.

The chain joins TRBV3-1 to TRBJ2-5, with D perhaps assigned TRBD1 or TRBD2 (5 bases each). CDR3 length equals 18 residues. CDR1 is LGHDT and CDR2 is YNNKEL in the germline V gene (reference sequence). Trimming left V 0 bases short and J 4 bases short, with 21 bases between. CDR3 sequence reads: CASSQDRIMGEVGETQYF. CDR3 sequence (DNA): TGTGCCAGCAGCCAAGATAGGATTATGGGGGAAGTCGGAGAGACCCAGTACTTC.

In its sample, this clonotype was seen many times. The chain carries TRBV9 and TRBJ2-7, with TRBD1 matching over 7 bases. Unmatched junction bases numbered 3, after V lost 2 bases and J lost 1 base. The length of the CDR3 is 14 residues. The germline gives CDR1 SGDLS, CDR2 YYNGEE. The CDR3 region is CASSVRDSSYEQYF. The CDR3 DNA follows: TGTGCCAGCAGCGTCCGGGACAGTTCCTACGAGCAGTACTTC.